This TCR beta chain was sequenced in a study of regulatory T cells in long-lasting Graves disease. Time point defined: newly diagnosed GD, antithyroid drugs for less than 3 months. Extracted RNA from PBMCs served as the source of the TCR library. About this clonotype: A read error may explain this, as a much larger clone is one base away.

CDR1 is MNHNS and CDR2 is SASEGT in the germline V gene. This CDR3 has 15 amino acids. Trimming pared 0 bases from V and 7 bases from J, leaving 16 bases between. With iRepertoire HTBI primers and Arm-PCR of CDR3 regions, TCR beta libraries were built. TCRdb ran MiXCR on the multiplex PCR reads and lists one entry per CDR3 protein. In the table there are some 350,000 distinct CDR3 sequences, around 15% of which are singletons. The same data also contributed to another study, on T cells in Graves' hyperthyroidism and ophthalmopathy. As that report states: When the TCR CDR3 underwent first-round RT-PCR, the HTBI primer set was used. Ophthalmopathy was separated from stable hyperthyroidism by a 13 V-J model.

The clonotype was recovered from a woman between 18 and 29 years old with Graves disease. The source material was peripheral blood mononuclear cells (PBMCs), sampled at new diagnosis, from a patient treated with antithyroid drugs. The chain employs TRBV6-1 and TRBJ2-7, with D perhaps matching TRBD1 (5 bases). The DNA for the CDR3 is TGTGCCAGCAGTGAAGCTTTAGGGGCGACACGAGAGCAGTACTTC. This encodes CASSEALGATREQYF.